The next 8 T cell receptor beta chains were all read from a single sample in a study of T cell repertoires in cytomegalovirus infection. MiXCR, run by TCRdb on the reads, gives a single entry per CDR3 protein. The sample includes some 450,000 distinct CDR3 sequences, around 32% of them seen just once. The sequenced sample consisted of PBMCs. The source is a human donor in good health (CMV status not recorded). Some clones in this sample may be carry-over from other donors' samples.

On this clonotype itself: A read error may explain this, as a much larger clone is one base away. This chain links TRBV7-2 with TRBJ1-5; D call uncertain. The CDR3 covers 15 residues. Germline values: CDR1 SGHTA, CDR2 FQGNSA. Here the CDR3 reads CASNLDFRSNQPQHF. The CDR3 coding sequence is TGTGCCAGCAACTTAGATTTCAGGAGCAATCAGCCCCAGCATTTT. Full variable domain (missing parts from reference TRBV7-2 and TRBJ1-5): GAGVSQSPSNKVTEKGKDVELRCDPISGHTALYWYRQSLGQGLEFLIYFQGNSAPDKSGLPSDRFSAERTGGSVSTLTIQRTQQEDSAVYLCASNLDFRSNQPQHFGDGTRLSIL.

This clonotype was seen repeatedly, ten times or more. The chain uses TRBV7-8 and TRBJ1-5, with TRBD1 matching over 7 bases. Germline V gene lookup returns CDR1 SGHVS and CDR2 FQNEAQ. The V gene end was trimmed by 3 bases and the J gene end by 0 bases; junction bases not matched to a gene: 2. This CDR3 has 15 amino acids. In DNA form, the CDR3 reads TGTGCCAGCAGCTTCCGGGACAGTAGCAATCAGCCCCAGCATTTT. It codes for CASSFRDSSNQPQHF. The variable domain in full, completed from reference TRBV7-8 and TRBJ1-5, reads GAGVSQSPRYKVAKRGQDVALRCDPISGHVSLFWYQQALGQGPEFLTYFQNEAQLDKSGLPSDRFFAERPEGSVSTLKIQRTQQEDSAVYLCASSFRDSSNQPQHFGDGTRLSIL.

In this sample, this clonotype turned up a few times. The rearrangement uses TRBV12-3 or TRBV12-4 and TRBJ1-4, with D maybe TRBD1 (5 bases). V was trimmed by 6 bases and J by 3 bases, leaving 11 bases between them. The CDR3 runs 14 residues. In DNA form, the CDR3 reads TGTGCCAGCAGCCAGGGAACAGCTAATGAAAAACTGTTTTTT. Protein product: CASSQGTANEKLFF.

The V call is TRBV4-1, the J call TRBJ2-7, with 8 bases aligning to TRBD2. Trimming cost V 0 bases and J 7 bases; bases outside gene matches: 11. Germline CDR1 reads MGHRA; CDR2 reads YSYEKL. The CDR3 contains 16 residues. CDR3 amino acids: CASSQDLTGGPGEQYF. CDR3 sequence (DNA): TGCGCCAGCAGCCAAGATCTAACGGGGGGGCCGGGGGAGCAGTACTTC.

Concerning this clonotype: The conserved closing phenylalanine or tryptophan is absent in this CDR3, likely reflecting a read error. This chain uses TRBV5-1 with TRBJ1-2; 7 nucleotides agree with TRBD1. There are 13 residues in the CDR3. CDR1 and CDR2 (germline): SGHRS, YFSETQ. This CDR3 is CSSSSGQSYGYTV. DNA for the CDR3: TGCTCCAGCAGCTCGGGACAGAGCTATGGCTACACCGTC.

This clonotype was detected ten times or more. The rearrangement links TRBV7-2 to TRBJ1-5; 7 nucleotides line up with TRBD1. Germline V gene lookup returns CDR1 SGHTA and CDR2 FQGNSA. The CDR3 is made up of 15 amino acids. J gave up 6 bases and V 1 base, and 6 bases lay outside the gene matches. For the CDR3, the DNA is TGTGCCAGCAGCTTAGAGAACAGGGGCGGTCAGCCCCAGCATTTT. Translating gives CASSLENRGGQPQHF.

V gene TRBV7-6 combines with J gene TRBJ1-6; no clear D gene. V lost 1 base, J lost 7 bases, and 8 bases lay in between. Germline lookup yields CDR1 SGHVS and CDR2 FNYEAQ. CDR3 length: 14 residues. CDR3 protein: CASSLEQKNSPLHF. CDR3 coding DNA: TGTGCCAGCAGCTTAGAGCAGAAAAATTCACCCCTCCACTTT.

This sequence joins TRBV20-1 and TRBJ2-5; D gene unclear. CDR1 is DFQATT, CDR2 SNEGSKA, per germline (reference sequence). Between the trimmed V and J ends, which lost 3 bases and 2 bases, there was a span of 7 bases. The CDR3 sequence is 12 residues long. CDR3 loop: CSASKGQETQYF. The CDR3 nucleotides read TGCAGTGCTAGTAAAGGACAAGAGACCCAGTACTTC.